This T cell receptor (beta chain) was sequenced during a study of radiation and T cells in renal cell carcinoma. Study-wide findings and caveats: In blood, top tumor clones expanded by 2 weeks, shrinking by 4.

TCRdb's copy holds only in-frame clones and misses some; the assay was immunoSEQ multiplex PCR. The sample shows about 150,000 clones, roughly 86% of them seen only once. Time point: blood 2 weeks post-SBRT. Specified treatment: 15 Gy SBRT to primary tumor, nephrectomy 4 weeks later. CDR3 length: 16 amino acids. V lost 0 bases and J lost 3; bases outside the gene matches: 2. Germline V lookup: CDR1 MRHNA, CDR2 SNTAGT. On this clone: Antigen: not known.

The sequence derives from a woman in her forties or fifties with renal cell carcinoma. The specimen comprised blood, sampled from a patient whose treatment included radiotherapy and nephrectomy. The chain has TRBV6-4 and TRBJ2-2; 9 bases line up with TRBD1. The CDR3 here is CASSDSGQGYTGELFF. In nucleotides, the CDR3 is TGTGCCAGCAGTGACTCAGGACAGGGGTACACCGGGGAGCTGTTTTTT.